These T cell receptor beta chains were read from a single sample in a study of blood T cell repertoires in COVID-19. Profiling relied on immunoSEQ multiplex PCR, and the TCRdb table lists in-frame clones only, not all of them. There are some 200,000 clones in the sample; about 80% occur only once, and 3% to 3.5% lies in the top ten. Sequenced material: peripheral blood. The receptors were sampled from a woman in her twenties or thirties who had recovered from COVID-19. The CDR3 runs from the conserved cysteine through the conserved F or W. The D gene is left open where the match is weak. Size tells how often a clone was seen (once, few, many) or the class of an expanded clone, and some rows leave it out.

J gene	D gene	clone size	V gene	CDR3 DNA	CDR3 protein
TRBJ1-5	TRBD1	NA	TRBV5-1	TGCGCCAGCAGCTTGACAGGGGCCGGCAATCAGCCCCAGCATTTT	CASSLTGAGNQPQHF
TRBJ2-7	NA	NA	TRBV15	TGTGCCACCAGCAGAAGCTCTACCTACGAGCAGTACTTC	CATSRSSTYEQYF
TRBJ2-7	TRBD2	NA	TRBV27	TGTGCCAGTTCCAGGTTGCTAGCGGGGCACCGTACCTACGAGCAGTACTTC	CASSRLLAGHRTYEQYF
TRBJ1-5	TRBD1	few	TRBV27	TGTGCCAGCAGTATGGGACAGGGCAATCAGCCCCAGCATTTT	CASSMGQGNQPQHF
TRBJ2-7	TRBD2	few	TRBV2	TGTGCCAGCAGTGAAGAACCTAGCGGGATCTACGAGCAGTACTTC	CASSEEPSGIYEQYF
TRBJ1-5	TRBD1	NA	TRBV6-5	TGTGCCAGCAGGACTCAAGGGGGCGGCGATCAGCCCCAGCATTTT	CASRTQGGGDQPQHF
TRBJ1-1	NA	NA	TRBV7-3	TGTGCCAGCAGCTTAAGAGGGCCAAACACTGAAGCTTTCTTT	CASSLRGPNTEAFF
TRBJ2-7	NA	NA	TRBV5-1	TGCGCCAGCAGCCGAGAGGGAGGTTACTACGAGCAGTACTTC	CASSREGGYYEQYF
TRBJ1-1	NA	NA	TRBV2	TGTGCCAGCAGTGACCATTCGAACAGGCGCTACACTGAAGCTTTCTTT	CASSDHSNRRYTEAFF
TRBJ2-7	NA	NA	TRBV27	TGTGCCAGCAGTTTATCGGCGGGGGCGAGCTCCTACGAGCAGTACTTC	CASSLSAGASSYEQYF
TRBJ2-1	NA	NA	TRBV28	TGTGCCAGCAGTTCGACAACAATCGAGCAGTTCTTC	CASSSTTIEQFF
TRBJ1-5	NA	NA	TRBV2	TGTGCCAGCAGGGGGGGGGAGTGGAGTCAGCCCCAGCATTTT	CASRGGEWSQPQHF
TRBJ2-1	TRBD2	NA	TRBV6-5	TGTGCCAGCAGTTATGGCGGGAGTAGAAATGAGCAGTTCTTC	CASSYGGSRNEQFF
TRBJ2-7	NA	NA	TRBV27	TGTGCCAGCAGCCCTGCCGGGGCGGGGCTACACGAGCAGTACTTC	CASSPAGAGLHEQYF
TRBJ2-3	TRBD1	NA	TRBV2	TGTGCCGGATACAGGGGAGATACAGATACGCAGTATTTT	CAGYRGDTDTQYF
TRBJ2-7	NA	NA	TRBV5-1	TGCGCCAGCAGCTTGGGGCGGTTTACCTACGAGCAGTACTTC	CASSLGRFTYEQYF
TRBJ1-2	NA	NA	TRBV7-9	TGTGCCAGCAGCTTAGGGCAGGCCTCCGGCTACACCTTC	CASSLGQASGYTF
TRBJ2-3	NA	NA	TRBV5-1	TGCGCCAGCAGCATCAGGGCCGATACGCAGTATTTT	CASSIRADTQYF
TRBJ2-5	NA	NA	TRBV7-9	TGTGCCAGCAGCCCCTCTTTTGCGGTCCAAGAGACCCAGTACTTC	CASSPSFAVQETQYF
TRBJ2-7	NA	NA	TRBV19	TGTGCCAGTAGTCCAACGAGCGACTACGAGCAGTACTTC	CASSPTSDYEQYF
TRBJ1-1	TRBD1	NA	TRBV5-4	TGTGCCAGCAGCTTGGGTCCGGACAGGTCCAGTATCACTGAAGCTTTCTTT	CASSLGPDRSSITEAFF
TRBJ1-6	NA	NA	TRBV18	TGTGCCAGCTCACTAAGCGGACCGATTAATTCACCCCTCCACTTT	CASSLSGPINSPLHF
TRBJ1-6	NA	once	TRBV14	TGTGCCAGCAGCCCTGTAGCGCGGTCACCCCTCCACTTT	CASSPVARSPLHF
TRBJ2-7	TRBD1	NA	TRBV7-2	TGTGCCAGCACACCGGGACAGGGAATCTACGAGCAGTACTTC	CASTPGQGIYEQYF
TRBJ2-1	NA	NA	TRBV19	TGTGCCAGTACGCACAACTCCTACAATGAGCAGTTCTTC	CASTHNSYNEQFF
TRBJ1-6	NA	NA	TRBV9	TGTGCCAGCAGCGACGAGGGAGGGGAAAATTCACCCCTCCACTTT	CASSDEGGENSPLHF
TRBJ2-2	TRBD2	NA	TRBV29-1	TGCAGCGTCCCTAGCGGGCCGAACACCGGGGAGCTGTTTTTT	CSVPSGPNTGELFF
TRBJ2-7	TRBD1	many	TRBV6-5	TGTGCCAGCCGAGAACAGGGGAGCTCCTACGAGCAGTACTTC	CASREQGSSYEQYF
TRBJ2-7	TRBD2	NA	TRBV18	TGTGCCAGCTCACCACCGGGACTAGCGGGGTACGAGCAGTACTTC	CASSPPGLAGYEQYF
TRBJ2-1	NA	NA	TRBV7-3	TGTGCCAGCAGCTTAGGCAGGGATTCCTACAATGAGCAGTTCTTC	CASSLGRDSYNEQFF
TRBJ2-3	TRBD2	NA	TRBV4-1	TGCGCCAGCAGCCAAACGGGACTAGCGGAAACAGATACGCAGTATTTT	CASSQTGLAETDTQYF
TRBJ2-7	TRBD2	NA	TRBV11-2	TGTGCCAGCAGCCCCGTGGTGGGGGGGGAGCAGTACTTC	CASSPVVGGEQYF
TRBJ2-7	TRBD2	NA	TRBV30	TGTGCCTGGAGTTTTACGGGACTAGCGGGAGGATCCTACGAGCAGTACTTC	CAWSFTGLAGGSYEQYF
TRBJ1-2	TRBD1	NA	TRBV5-4	TGTGCCAGCAGCATAGGGACAGGGGGAAGTTCATATGGCTACACCTTC	CASSIGTGGSSYGYTF
TRBJ2-7	NA	NA	TRBV6-5	TGTGCCAGCAGTTACTCGAGCCTTACCACCTACGAGCAGTACTTC	CASSYSSLTTYEQYF
TRBJ1-4	NA	NA	TRBV5-1	TGCGCCAGCAGCTTTGGAGAGGGGGTTGCAACTAATGAAAAACTGTTTTTT	CASSFGEGVATNEKLFF